One sample yielded the 30 T cell receptor beta chains listed below, sequenced in a study of shared clonotypes between healthy human individuals (dated by TCRdb to about 2020). Libraries came from the immunoSEQ multiplex PCR assay. In its TCRdb copy, this immuneACCESS table keeps in-frame sequences only and misses some clones. Where compared with another copy, unresolved V genes explain less than half of these, and the others have no known cause. The table for this sample lists some 1 million clones; 70% to 80% of them were counted only once. The ten largest clones take up 1.5% of the sample. Sequencing was carried out using memory CD4+ T cells sorted from blood. Explained via the paper, the cell subset or site label denotes: CD45RA-negative fraction. The receptors derive from a man between 18 and 35 years old in good health.

The sample holds a few counts of this clone. This chain joins TRBV7-8 and TRBJ2-1; TRBD2 matches at 8 bases. Germline lookup yields CDR1 SGHVS and CDR2 FQNEAQ. The junction had 7 bases not matched to a gene; V was cut back by 4 bases and J by 14 bases. The CDR3 totals 12 residues. The CDR3 nucleotides read TGTGCCAGCAGCTCCGTTAGCGGGATGAAGTTCTTC. It yields the protein CASSSVSGMKFF.

In nucleotides, the CDR3 is TGTGCCAGCAGCTTGGACAGGGCCTACAATGAGCAGTTCTTC. This gives the protein CASSLDRAYNEQFF. The rearrangement joins TRBV5-6 to TRBJ2-1, with D possibly being TRBD1 (6 bases). V shed 0 bases and J shed 2 bases, with 6 bases lying between them. This CDR3 has 14 amino acids. Germline V lookup: CDR1 SGHDT, CDR2 YYEEEE.

The chain is built from TRBV19 and TRBJ2-2; D is unclear. The germline V and J ends were trimmed by 6 bases and 4 bases, with 12 bases remaining between them. From germline, CDR1 is LNHDA and CDR2 SQIVND (reference sequence). The CDR3 covers 14 residues. The CDR3 reads CASSVAEPTGELFF. DNA for the CDR3: TGTGCCAGTAGCGTCGCGGAGCCCACCGGGGAGCTGTTTTTT.

The genes are TRBV5-1 and TRBJ2-1; D perhaps matches TRBD1 (6 bases). The CDR3 is made up of 16 amino acids. Germline lookup yields CDR1 SGHRS and CDR2 YFSETQ. The ends were cut back, 0 bases at V and 1 base at J, with 11 bases in the middle. CDR3 sequence reads: CASSLVGDTSYNEQFF. CDR3 nucleotide sequence: TGCGCCAGCAGCTTGGTCGGGGACACGTCCTACAATGAGCAGTTCTTC.

This clone has just a few counts. The V and J genes are TRBV5-1 and TRBJ2-1; the D is unclear. V was pared by 5 bases and J by 7 bases, with 7 bases between. Germline CDR1 reads SGHRS; CDR2 reads YFSETQ. The CDR3 consists of 11 residues. This CDR3 is CASREGNEQFF. For the CDR3, the DNA is TGCGCCAGCAGGGAAGGAAATGAGCAGTTCTTC.

This clone was detected ten times or more. The chain recombines TRBV5-6 with TRBJ1-2; a weak D match, TRBD1 (6 bases). The V gene lost 4 bases and the J gene lost 8 bases, with 24 bases spanning the gap. CDR1 and CDR2 from the germline V gene are SGHDT and YYEEEE. The CDR3 has 16 amino acids. CDR3 sequence (DNA): TGTGCCAGCAGCCCTGGGGGGGGCGGAGACTCGATAGGCTACACCTTC. It yields the protein CASSPGGGGDSIGYTF.

The V gene is TRBV29-1, the J gene TRBJ2-5; TRBD2 might be the D (5 bases). Trimming left V 3 bases short and J 5 bases short, with 13 bases between. There are 13 residues in the CDR3. Germline values: CDR1 SQVTM, CDR2 ANQGSEA. CDR3 sequence (DNA): TGCAGCGTTGATCGAGGGTTCGGGGAGACCCAGTACTTC. Its translation: CSVDRGFGETQYF.

This rearrangement joins TRBV6-1 to TRBJ2-7, with no clear D. The CDR3 consists of 12 residues. With 2 bases removed from V and 6 bases from J, the gap between germline ends came to 8 bases. The germline gives CDR1 MNHNS, CDR2 SASEGT. The CDR3 loop reads CASSEPLGEQYF. The CDR3 coding sequence is TGTGCCAGCAGTGAACCGTTAGGCGAGCAGTACTTC.

The CDR3 nucleotides read TGCGCCAGCAGCCAAACAGCGAACACTGAAGCTTTCTTT. It encodes CASSQTANTEAFF. This sequence joins TRBV4-3 and TRBJ1-1; D is uncertain. Deletions cut 2 bases from V and 1 base from J, with 5 bases between. The CDR3 has 13 residues. Germline loops: CDR1 LGHNA, CDR2 YSLEER.

The chain combines TRBV28 with TRBJ2-3; 9 nucleotides agree with TRBD2. The CDR3 runs to 16 residues. J was trimmed by 5 bases and V by 8 bases; bases with no gene match: 14. Germline V gives CDR1 MDHEN, CDR2 SYDVKM. The CDR3 is CASPPSASGEVDTQYF. In DNA form, the CDR3 reads TGTGCCAGCCCTCCCTCGGCTAGCGGGGAAGTAGATACGCAGTATTTT.

This clone was counted a single time. The same CDR3 arises from other DNA sequences in this sample as well. The chain recombines TRBV7-2 with TRBJ2-7; D is undetermined. This CDR3 has 13 residues. Trimming pared 0 bases from V and 2 bases from J, leaving 5 bases between. Per germline, CDR1 SGHTA and CDR2 FQGNSA. The CDR3 loop reads CASSLAGAYEQYF. CDR3 nucleotides: TGTGCCAGCAGCTTAGCTGGCGCCTACGAGCAGTACTTC. Full variable domain (remainder filled in from reference TRBV7-2 and TRBJ2-7): GAGVSQSPSNKVTEKGKDVELRCDPISGHTALYWYRQSLGQGLEFLIYFQGNSAPDKSGLPSDRFSAERTGGSVSTLTIQRTQQEDSAVYLCASSLAGAYEQYFGPGTRLTVT.

The genes are TRBV4-1 and TRBJ2-7; D is perhaps TRBD2 (5 bases). Deletions cut 1 base from V and 1 base from J, with 17 bases between. Germline V lookup: CDR1 MGHRA, CDR2 YSYEKL. The CDR3 length is 17 residues. This CDR3 is CASSQALKAAASYEQYF. Here the CDR3 DNA reads TGCGCCAGCAGCCAAGCACTGAAAGCAGCGGCTTCCTACGAGCAGTACTTC.

The CDR3 is CASSVGQGSDTQYF. CDR3 coding DNA: TGTGCCAGCAGTGTGGGACAGGGATCAGATACGCAGTATTTT. The gene calls are TRBV2 and TRBJ2-3; TRBD1 matches 9 bases. The CDR3 loop spans 14 amino acids. V was pared by 4 bases and J by 4 bases, with 3 bases of the junction left unmatched. Germline assignment: CDR1 SNHLY and CDR2 FYNNEI.

Worth noting for this clone: This sample also contains other DNA sequences that code for the same CDR3. CDR3 protein: CASSGGPNQPQHF. The CDR3 region has the DNA TGTGCCAGCAGCGGGGGCCCCAATCAGCCCCAGCATTTT. This sequence joins TRBV5-6 and TRBJ1-5; weak D call: TRBD1 (6 bases). The CDR3 runs 13 residues. CDR1 is SGHDT, CDR2 YYEEEE, per germline. With 4 bases removed from V and 3 bases from J, the gap between germline ends came to 8 bases. The full variable domain, completed using reference TRBV5-6 and TRBJ1-5, is DAGVTQSPTHLIKTRGQQVTLRCSPKSGHDTVSWYQQALGQGPQFIFQYYEEEERQRGNFPDRFSGHQFPNYSSELNVNALLLGDSALYLCASSGGPNQPQHFGDGTRLSIL.

On this clone: The sample holds other DNA sequences that translate to the same CDR3. The genes are TRBV5-1 and TRBJ2-1, with 9 bases matching TRBD2. Trimming removed 1 base from V and 2 bases from J; junction bases left unmatched: 4. The CDR3 runs to 16 residues. The germline V gene has CDR1 SGHRS and CDR2 YFSETQ. Written as DNA, the CDR3 is TGCGCCAGCAGCTTGACAGCGGGGGGAACCTACAATGAGCAGTTCTTC. Protein: CASSLTAGGTYNEQFF.

On this clone itself: This same CDR3 is encoded by further DNA sequences in the sample. The CDR3 DNA reads as TGTGCCAGCAGTAGCGGGACGGACTATGGCTACACCTTC. Translated, it gives CASSSGTDYGYTF. J is TRBJ1-2 and V is TRBV6-5; weak D call: TRBD1 (5 bases). Germline V gene lookup returns CDR1 MNHEY and CDR2 SVGAGI. V was cut by 5 bases and J by 3 bases, with 10 bases left in between. The CDR3 covers 13 residues.

Only a few counts were recorded for this clone. The chain couples TRBV27 to TRBJ2-5; 8 bases map to TRBD2. Germline V lookup: CDR1 MNHEY, CDR2 SMNVEV (reference sequence). The CDR3 is made up of 12 amino acids. V lost 4 bases to trimming and J lost 9 bases; unmatched junction nucleotides: 4. The CDR3 reads CASSSTAGAQYF. The DNA of the CDR3 is TGTGCCAGCAGTTCGACAGCGGGGGCCCAGTACTTC.

This clone was seen just once. This rearrangement joins TRBV7-2 to TRBJ2-4, with a weak D call TRBD2 (6 bases). The CDR3 runs 13 residues. The V gene lost 1 base and the J gene lost 13 bases, with 14 bases spanning the gap. Looked up from germline, CDR1 is SGHTA and CDR2 is FQGNSA. CDR3 loop: CASSLDGSREQYF. CDR3 coding DNA: TGTGCCAGCAGCTTAGACGGGAGTCGCGAACAGTACTTC.

The chain recombines TRBV30 with TRBJ1-1; the D gene is possibly TRBD1 (5 bases). Between the trimmed V and J ends, which lost 0 bases and 4 bases, there was a span of 15 bases. Germline V CDR1 and CDR2: GTSNPN, SVGIG (reference sequence). CDR3 length: 15 residues. The chain's CDR3 is CAWSVKGTLPTEAFF. The DNA for the CDR3 is TGTGCCTGGAGTGTGAAAGGGACTTTACCCACTGAAGCTTTCTTT.

The V call is TRBV30, the J call TRBJ2-3; D remains unclear. This CDR3 has 13 residues. From germline, CDR1 is GTSNPN and CDR2 SVGIG (reference sequence). V gave up 0 bases and J gave up 4 bases, with 8 bases separating them. This CDR3 is CAWSVTGADTQYF. CDR3 sequence (DNA): TGTGCCTGGAGTGTAACGGGCGCAGATACGCAGTATTTT.

This clone was seen a few times. The chain links TRBV5-1 to TRBJ2-1, with TRBD1 as a possible D gene (5 bases). Trimming left V 0 bases short and J 6 bases short, with 7 bases between. Germline V gives CDR1 SGHRS, CDR2 YFSETQ. This CDR3 spans 13 amino acids. CDR3 sequence: CASSLAGPNEQFF. Written as DNA, the CDR3 is TGCGCCAGCAGCTTGGCAGGGCCCAATGAGCAGTTCTTC.

The chain joins TRBV9 to TRBJ1-6, with D unclear. The germline CDR1 and CDR2 sequences are SGDLS and YYNGEE. V was shortened by 4 bases and J by 7 bases, with 15 bases between the two germline ends. This CDR3 is 15 amino acids long. The CDR3 coding sequence is TGTGCCAGCAGCCGACGACCCAATCAGAATTCACCCCTCCACTTT. Its translation: CASSRRPNQNSPLHF.

The chain couples TRBV27 to TRBJ2-1; no clear D gene. V was trimmed by 1 base and J by 10 bases, leaving 5 bases between them. CDR3 size: 11 residues. CDR1 is MNHEY and CDR2 is SMNVEV in the germline V gene (reference sequence). CDR3 amino acids: CASSLLGEQFF. As DNA, the CDR3 is TGTGCCAGCAGTTTATTGGGCGAGCAGTTCTTC.

This clone was picked up many times. The genes are TRBV7-2 and TRBJ1-5, with 10 bases lining up with TRBD1. Germline V gene lookup returns CDR1 SGHTA and CDR2 FQGNSA. This CDR3 region has 16 residues. V gave up 5 bases and J gave up 2 bases; unmatched junction bases: 6. CDR3 nucleotide sequence: TGTGCCAGCAGCGACCGGGACAGGGGTGGCAATCAGCCCCAGCATTTT. This encodes CASSDRDRGGNQPQHF.

This clone was seen once. The chain uses TRBV2 and TRBJ2-3, with 9 nucleotides matching TRBD2. Looked up from germline, CDR1 is SNHLY and CDR2 is FYNNEI. J was trimmed by 4 bases and V by 3 bases; bases with no gene match: 8. The CDR3 is made up of 16 amino acids. CDR3 sequence (DNA): TGTGCCAGCAGTGAGAGGCGGGGGGGCAATGCAGATACGCAGTATTTT. This sequence encodes CASSERRGGNADTQYF.

Points on this clone: The same CDR3 also results from other DNA sequences found in this sample. The V gene is TRBV18, the J gene TRBJ1-5, with no clear D. The germline CDR1 and CDR2 sequences are KGHSH and LQKENI. The V end lost 3 bases, the J end lost 0 bases, and 6 bases lay between the germline ends. The CDR3 extends over 14 amino acids. The CDR3 is CASSPGSSNQPQHF. DNA of the CDR3: TGTGCCAGCTCACCCGGGAGTAGCAATCAGCCCCAGCATTTT.

The V and J genes are TRBV6-5 and TRBJ1-1; D is uncertain. Trimming removed 6 bases from V and 5 bases from J, with 13 bases in between. The CDR3 has 13 amino acids. Germline-derived CDR1 and CDR2 are MNHEY and SVGAGI. CDR3: CASRRTGMTEAFF. CDR3 in DNA: TGTGCCAGCAGACGGACGGGTATGACTGAAGCTTTCTTT.

This clone was observed a handful of times. This sample includes further DNA sequences coding for the same CDR3. The chain uses TRBV2 and TRBJ1-4; 8 nucleotides match TRBD1. V lost 8 bases, J lost 8 bases, and 4 bases stayed unmatched. Germline CDR1 and CDR2: SNHLY and FYNNEI. There are 12 residues in the CDR3. This chain's CDR3 is CASYGQGEKLFF. Written as DNA, the CDR3 is TGTGCCAGCTACGGACAGGGAGAAAAACTGTTTTTT.

The chain joins TRBV4-1 to TRBJ1-3, with a possible D match to TRBD1 (5 bases). The germline CDR1 and CDR2 sequences are MGHRA and YSYEKL. The CDR3 length is 16 residues. Between the trimmed V and J ends, which lost 0 bases and 5 bases, there was a span of 14 bases. CDR3 in amino acids: CASSQDRSQGRNTIYF. DNA for the CDR3: TGCGCCAGCAGCCAAGATCGGAGCCAGGGAAGAAACACCATATATTTT.

In this sample, this clone turned up a few times. The chain combines TRBV5-1 with TRBJ2-3; the D gene could be TRBD1 or TRBD2 (5 bases each). Trimming removed 0 bases at V and 0 bases at J, with 11 bases between. The CDR3 length is 16 residues. Germline loops: CDR1 SGHRS, CDR2 YFSETQ. CDR3 in DNA: TGCGCCAGCAGCTTGGCCGGGACGGCTAGCACAGATACGCAGTATTTT. It codes for CASSLAGTASTDTQYF.